This T cell receptor beta chain was obtained from a study of shared clonotypes between healthy human individuals. At the level of the study: With ages of 18 to 49, the donors were two women and three men.

Selected positively for CCR7 and CD45RO-negative, naive CD8 cells excluded terminally differentiated effector memory CD45RA+ cells. The method was immunoSEQ multiplex PCR; TCRdb's version includes in-frame clones alone and lacks a portion of them. This table has under 700,000 clones, 95% appearing once. Of note for this clone: The antigen remains undetermined.

Regarding the study as a whole: The sole specimen, blood, was sampled, and tissue repertoires likely differ. Expectations were that clonotype sharing among donors would be affected by sequencing depth. Naive subsets, compared against memory subsets, generally had larger estimated richness values.

The sample was naive CD8+ T cells sorted from blood. The TCR was taken from a young woman in good health.

Here the CDR3 DNA reads TGTGCCAGCAGCTACCCGGGACAGTTCTATGGCTACACCTTC. Protein sequence: CASSYPGQFYGYTF. The rearrangement uses TRBV13 and TRBJ1-2, with 7 positions matching TRBD1. The V segment lost 4 bases and the J segment 4 bases; nucleotides outside the gene matches: 6. From germline, CDR1 is PRHDT and CDR2 FYEKMQ (reference sequence). This CDR3 spans 14 amino acids. Looking up the rest from reference TRBV13 and TRBJ1-2 gives the full variable domain: AAGVIQSPRHLIKEKRETATLKCYPIPRHDTVYWYQQGPGQDPQFLISFYEKMQSDKGSIPDRFSAQQFSDYHSELNMSSLELGDSALYFCASSYPGQFYGYTFGSGTRLTVV.